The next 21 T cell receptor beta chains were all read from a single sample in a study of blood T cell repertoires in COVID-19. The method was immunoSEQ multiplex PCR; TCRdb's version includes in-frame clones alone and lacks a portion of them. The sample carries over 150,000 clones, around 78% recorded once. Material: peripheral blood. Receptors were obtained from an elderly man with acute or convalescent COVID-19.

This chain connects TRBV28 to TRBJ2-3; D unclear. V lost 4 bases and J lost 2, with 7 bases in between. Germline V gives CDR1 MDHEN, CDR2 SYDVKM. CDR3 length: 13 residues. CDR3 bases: TGTGCCAGCAGTTCCCAGTTCACAGATACGCAGTATTTT. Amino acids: CASSSQFTDTQYF.

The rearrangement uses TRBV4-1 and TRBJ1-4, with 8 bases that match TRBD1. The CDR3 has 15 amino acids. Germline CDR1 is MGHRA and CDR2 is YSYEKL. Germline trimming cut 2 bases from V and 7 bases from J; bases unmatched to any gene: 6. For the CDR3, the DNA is TGCGCCAGCAGCCAACCGGACAGGGAGGGTGAAAAACTGTTTTTT. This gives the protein CASSQPDREGEKLFF.

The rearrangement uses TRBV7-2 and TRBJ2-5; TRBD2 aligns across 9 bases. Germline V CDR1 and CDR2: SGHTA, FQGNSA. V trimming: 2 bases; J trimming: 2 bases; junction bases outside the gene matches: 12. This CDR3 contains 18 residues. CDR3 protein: CASSLFFSGGTIQETQYF. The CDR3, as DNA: TGTGCCAGCAGCTTATTTTTTAGCGGGGGAACGATACAAGAGACCCAGTACTTC.

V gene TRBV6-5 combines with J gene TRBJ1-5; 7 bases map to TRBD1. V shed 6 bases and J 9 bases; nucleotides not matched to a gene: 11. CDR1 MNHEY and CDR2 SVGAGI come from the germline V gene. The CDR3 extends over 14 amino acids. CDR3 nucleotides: TGTGCCAGCAGGTCCACAGGGGCCCCTTTGCCCCAGCATTTT. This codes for CASRSTGAPLPQHF.

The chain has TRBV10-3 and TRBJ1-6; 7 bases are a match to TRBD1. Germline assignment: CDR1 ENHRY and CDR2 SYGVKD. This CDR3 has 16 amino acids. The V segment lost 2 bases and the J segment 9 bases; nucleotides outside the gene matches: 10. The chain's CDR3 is CAISEPGQPGGSPLHF. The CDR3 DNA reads TGTGCCATCAGTGAGCCGGGACAGCCGGGTGGTTCACCCCTCCACTTT.

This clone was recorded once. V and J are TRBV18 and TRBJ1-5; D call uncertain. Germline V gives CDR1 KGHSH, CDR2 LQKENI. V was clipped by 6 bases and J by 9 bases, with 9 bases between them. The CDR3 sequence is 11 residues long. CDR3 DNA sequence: TGTGCCAGCTCCTCAACGGGGCCCCAGCATTTT. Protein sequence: CASSSTGPQHF. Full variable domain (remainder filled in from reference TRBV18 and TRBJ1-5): NAGVMQNPRHLVRRRGQEARLRCSPMKGHSHVYWYRQLPEEGLKFMVYLQKENIIDESGMPKERFSAEFPKEGPSILRIQQVVRGDSAAYFCASSSTGPQHFGDGTRLSIL.

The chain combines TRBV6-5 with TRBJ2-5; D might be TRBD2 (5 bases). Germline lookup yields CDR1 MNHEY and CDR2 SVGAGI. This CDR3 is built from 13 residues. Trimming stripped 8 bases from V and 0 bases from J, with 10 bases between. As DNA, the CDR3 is TGTGCCAGCCGGAGAGGGTACCAAGAGACCCAGTACTTC. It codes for CASRRGYQETQYF.

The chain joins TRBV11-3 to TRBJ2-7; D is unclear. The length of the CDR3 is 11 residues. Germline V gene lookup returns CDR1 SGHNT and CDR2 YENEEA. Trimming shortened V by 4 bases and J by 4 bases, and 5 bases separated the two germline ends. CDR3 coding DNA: TGTGCCAGCAGCTCGACATACGAGCAGTACTTC. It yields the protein CASSSTYEQYF.

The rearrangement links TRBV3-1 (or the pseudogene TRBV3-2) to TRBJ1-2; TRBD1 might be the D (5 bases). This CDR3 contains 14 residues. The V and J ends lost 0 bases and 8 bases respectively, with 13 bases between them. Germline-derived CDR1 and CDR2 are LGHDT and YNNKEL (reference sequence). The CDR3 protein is CASSQDRRANGYTF. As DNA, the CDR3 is TGTGCCAGCAGCCAAGATCGCAGGGCTAACGGCTACACCTTC.

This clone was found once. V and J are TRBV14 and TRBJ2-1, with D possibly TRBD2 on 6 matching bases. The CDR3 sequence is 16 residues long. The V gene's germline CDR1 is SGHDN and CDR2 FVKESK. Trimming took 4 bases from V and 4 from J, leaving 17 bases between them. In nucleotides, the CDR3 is TGTGCCAGCAGCCCGAGACTTGGCGGGATGTACAATGAGCAGTTCTTC. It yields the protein CASSPRLGGMYNEQFF.

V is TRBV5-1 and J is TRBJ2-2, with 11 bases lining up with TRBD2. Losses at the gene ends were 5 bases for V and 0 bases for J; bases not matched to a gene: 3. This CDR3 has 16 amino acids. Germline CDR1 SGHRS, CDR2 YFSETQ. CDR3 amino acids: CASSLLAGANTGELFF. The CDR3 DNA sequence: TGCGCCAGCAGTCTACTAGCGGGGGCGAACACCGGGGAGCTGTTTTTT.

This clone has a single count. CDR3 DNA: TGTGCCAGCAGCTTAGCAGGGACAGGTTCGGGCTATGGCTACACCTTC. Protein product: CASSLAGTGSGYGYTF. This chain links TRBV7-2 with TRBJ1-2; TRBD1 aligns across 8 bases. V dropped 0 bases and J dropped 4; count of bases not matched to a gene: 7. The CDR3 loop spans 16 amino acids. Germline assignment: CDR1 SGHTA and CDR2 FQGNSA.

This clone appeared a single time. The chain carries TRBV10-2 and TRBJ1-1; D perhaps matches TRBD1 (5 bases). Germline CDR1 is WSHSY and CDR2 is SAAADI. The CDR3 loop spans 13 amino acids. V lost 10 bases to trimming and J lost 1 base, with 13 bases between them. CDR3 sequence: CATRQFSNTEAFF. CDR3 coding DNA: TGCGCCACCAGACAGTTTTCGAACACTGAAGCTTTCTTT.

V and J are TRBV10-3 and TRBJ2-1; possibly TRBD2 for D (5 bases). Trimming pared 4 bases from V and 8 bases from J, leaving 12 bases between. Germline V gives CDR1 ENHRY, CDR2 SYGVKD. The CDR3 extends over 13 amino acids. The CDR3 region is CAISGELGHEQFF. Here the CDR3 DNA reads TGTGCCATCAGTGGGGAACTAGGTCATGAGCAGTTCTTC.

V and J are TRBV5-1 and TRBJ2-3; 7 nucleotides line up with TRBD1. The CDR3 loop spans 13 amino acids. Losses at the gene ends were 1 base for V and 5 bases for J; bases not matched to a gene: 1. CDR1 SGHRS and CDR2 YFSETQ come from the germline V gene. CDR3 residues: CASSLNRGDTQYF. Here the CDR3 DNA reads TGCGCCAGCAGCTTGAACAGGGGAGATACGCAGTATTTT.

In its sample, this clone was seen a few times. CDR3 protein: CARGAGANTGELFF. Written as DNA, the CDR3 is TGTGCCAGAGGCGCGGGGGCGAACACCGGGGAGCTGTTTTTT. The rearrangement uses TRBV2 and TRBJ2-2; TRBD2 aligns across 7 bases. This CDR3 is 14 amino acids long. Losses at the gene ends were 9 bases for V and 0 bases for J; bases not matched to a gene: 4. The V gene's germline CDR1 is SNHLY and CDR2 FYNNEI.

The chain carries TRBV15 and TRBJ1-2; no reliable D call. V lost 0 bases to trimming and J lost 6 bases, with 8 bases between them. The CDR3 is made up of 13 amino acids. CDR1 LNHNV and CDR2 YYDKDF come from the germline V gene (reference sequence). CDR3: CATSREAKDGYTF. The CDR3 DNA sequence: TGTGCCACCAGCAGAGAAGCGAAGGATGGCTACACCTTC. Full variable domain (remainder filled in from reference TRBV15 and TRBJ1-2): DAMVIQNPRYQVTQFGKPVTLSCSQTLNHNVMYWYQQKSSQAPKLLFHYYDKDFNNEADTPDNFQSRRPNTSFCFLDIRSPGLGDTAMYLCATSREAKDGYTFGSGTRLTVV.

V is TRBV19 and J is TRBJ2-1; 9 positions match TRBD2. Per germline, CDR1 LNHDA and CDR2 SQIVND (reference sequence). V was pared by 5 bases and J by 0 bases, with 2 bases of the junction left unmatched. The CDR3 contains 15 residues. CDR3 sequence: CASSPRGGSYNEQFF. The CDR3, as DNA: TGTGCCAGTAGTCCGCGGGGGGGCTCCTACAATGAGCAGTTCTTC.

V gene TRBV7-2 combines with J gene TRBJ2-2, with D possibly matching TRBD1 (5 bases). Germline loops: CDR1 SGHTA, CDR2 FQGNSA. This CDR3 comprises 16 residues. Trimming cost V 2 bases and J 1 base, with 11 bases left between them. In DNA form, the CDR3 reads TGTGCCAGCAGCTTAAAACAGGTGCTGAACACCGGGGAGCTGTTTTTT. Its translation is CASSLKQVLNTGELFF.

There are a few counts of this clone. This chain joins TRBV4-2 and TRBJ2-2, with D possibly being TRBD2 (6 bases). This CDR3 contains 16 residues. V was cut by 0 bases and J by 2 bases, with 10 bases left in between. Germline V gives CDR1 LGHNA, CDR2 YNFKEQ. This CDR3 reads CASSQDALANTGELFF. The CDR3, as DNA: TGTGCCAGCAGCCAAGATGCACTAGCAAACACCGGGGAGCTGTTTTTT.

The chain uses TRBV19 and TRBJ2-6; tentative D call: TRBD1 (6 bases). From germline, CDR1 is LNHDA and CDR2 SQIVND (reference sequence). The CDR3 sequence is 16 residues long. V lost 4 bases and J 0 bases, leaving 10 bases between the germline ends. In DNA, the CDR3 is TGTGCCAGTAGTACACCACAGGGCTCTGGGGCCAACGTCCTGACTTTC. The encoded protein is CASSTPQGSGANVLTF.